These T cell receptor beta chains were read from a single sample in a study of cytomegalovirus exposure and HLA in healthy donors. The table came from immunoSEQ multiplex PCR; TCRdb's copy has only in-frame clones and leaves some out. Among over 95,000 clones, under 90% were seen once, and the ten largest hold around 2.3%. Input material: PBMCs. The receptors were gathered from a woman between 18 and 29 years old in good health and CMV-seronegative. Each CDR3 is given with its conserved first and last residue. A D gene is named only where the DNA matches it firmly. Expanded clones get a size class; other rows say once, few or many, or leave the size out.

d_call: TRBD2; v_call: TRBV13; j_call: TRBJ2-7; clone_size: -; cdr3_aa: CASRRTSGSFREQYF; cdr3_nt: TGTGCCAGCAGACGAACTAGCGGGAGTTTTAGGGAGCAGTACTTC
d_call: -; v_call: TRBV27; j_call: TRBJ1-3; clone_size: -; cdr3_aa: CASSLSAGEAPIYF; cdr3_nt: TGTGCCAGCAGTTTATCGGCAGGGGAAGCTCCCATATATTTT
d_call: TRBD2; v_call: TRBV27; j_call: TRBJ2-7; clone_size: -; cdr3_aa: CASTPFAGGHYEQYF; cdr3_nt: TGTGCCAGCACCCCTTTCGCGGGAGGGCATTACGAGCAGTACTTC
d_call: TRBD1; v_call: TRBV5-6; j_call: TRBJ1-2; clone_size: -; cdr3_aa: CASRSTGSLEGYGYTF; cdr3_nt: TGTGCCAGCAGATCGACAGGGTCCCTTGAGGGCTATGGCTACACCTTC
d_call: -; v_call: TRBV19; j_call: TRBJ1-1; clone_size: -; cdr3_aa: CASSKRGSYMNTEAFF; cdr3_nt: TGTGCCAGTAGTAAACGCGGCAGCTACATGAACACTGAAGCTTTCTTT
d_call: TRBD1; v_call: TRBV6-5; j_call: TRBJ1-6; clone_size: -; cdr3_aa: CASSYLSGGSPLHF; cdr3_nt: TGTGCCAGCAGTTACTTGTCAGGGGGCTCACCCCTCCACTTT
d_call: -; v_call: TRBV4-2; j_call: TRBJ2-6; clone_size: -; cdr3_aa: CASSQDLSSGANVLTF; cdr3_nt: TGTGCCAGCAGCCAAGATCTTAGCTCTGGGGCCAACGTCCTGACTTTC
d_call: -; v_call: TRBV5-1; j_call: TRBJ2-4; clone_size: few; cdr3_aa: CASSLALGAIAKNIQYF; cdr3_nt: TGCGCCAGCAGCTTGGCCCTGGGGGCTATAGCCAAAAACATTCAGTACTTC
d_call: -; v_call: TRBV5-1; j_call: TRBJ1-1; clone_size: -; cdr3_aa: CASIGLKNTEAFF; cdr3_nt: TGCGCCAGCATAGGACTGAAGAACACTGAAGCTTTCTTT
d_call: -; v_call: TRBV19; j_call: TRBJ2-1; clone_size: -; cdr3_aa: CASTLRGVGNSSYNEQFF; cdr3_nt: TGTGCCAGTACCCTCAGGGGGGTGGGAAACAGCTCCTACAATGAGCAGTTCTTC
d_call: -; v_call: TRBV11-3; j_call: TRBJ2-2; clone_size: -; cdr3_aa: CASTRLGVLVGELFF; cdr3_nt: TGTGCCAGCACCCGATTAGGGGTCTTGGTCGGGGAGCTGTTTTTT
d_call: -; v_call: TRBV28; j_call: TRBJ2-1; clone_size: -; cdr3_aa: CAILERRGPPNEQFF; cdr3_nt: TGTGCCATCCTCGAACGGAGGGGCCCGCCAAATGAGCAGTTCTTC
d_call: TRBD1; v_call: TRBV2; j_call: TRBJ1-2; clone_size: -; cdr3_aa: CASTRDRGINYGYTF; cdr3_nt: TGTGCCAGTACCCGGGACAGGGGGATTAACTATGGCTACACCTTC
d_call: -; v_call: TRBV28; j_call: TRBJ1-5; clone_size: -; cdr3_aa: CASSRRVSNQPQHF; cdr3_nt: TGTGCCAGCAGCAGACGGGTTAGCAATCAGCCCCAGCATTTT
d_call: -; v_call: TRBV6-5; j_call: TRBJ2-7; clone_size: -; cdr3_aa: CASSFGGAKYEQYF; cdr3_nt: TGTGCCAGCAGTTTTGGCGGGGCCAAATACGAGCAGTACTTC
d_call: TRBD2; v_call: TRBV4-1; j_call: TRBJ2-2; clone_size: -; cdr3_aa: CASRTGLAGGDTGELFF; cdr3_nt: TGCGCCAGCAGAACTGGACTAGCGGGAGGGGACACCGGGGAGCTGTTTTTT
d_call: TRBD1; v_call: TRBV4-1; j_call: TRBJ2-1; clone_size: -; cdr3_aa: CASSQDPGTGALSEQFF; cdr3_nt: TGCGCCAGCAGCCAGGACCCCGGGACAGGGGCACTCAGTGAGCAGTTCTTC
d_call: TRBD2; v_call: TRBV2; j_call: TRBJ2-7; clone_size: -; cdr3_aa: CASSKRERLEQYF; cdr3_nt: TGTGCCAGCAGCAAGCGGGAGAGGCTCGAGCAGTACTTC
d_call: TRBD2; v_call: TRBV9; j_call: TRBJ2-3; clone_size: -; cdr3_aa: CASSSHGGGTDTQYF; cdr3_nt: TGTGCCAGCAGCAGTCACGGGGGGGGCACAGATACGCAGTATTTT
d_call: TRBD2; v_call: TRBV19; j_call: TRBJ2-1; clone_size: -; cdr3_aa: CASSTQGGRDIEQFF; cdr3_nt: TGTGCCAGTAGTACCCAGGGCGGGAGGGACATTGAGCAGTTCTTC
d_call: TRBD2; v_call: TRBV18; j_call: TRBJ2-2; clone_size: -; cdr3_aa: CASSSGLNTGELFF; cdr3_nt: TGTGCCAGCTCGTCGGGACTAAACACCGGGGAGCTGTTTTTT
d_call: -; v_call: TRBV6-6; j_call: TRBJ2-7; clone_size: -; cdr3_aa: CATDETSRDEQYF; cdr3_nt: TGTGCCACCGATGAGACTAGTCGGGACGAGCAGTACTTC
d_call: TRBD1; v_call: TRBV19; j_call: TRBJ1-5; clone_size: -; cdr3_aa: CASSPRQGRANQPQHF; cdr3_nt: TGTGCCAGTAGTCCAAGACAGGGGCGTGCCAATCAGCCCCAGCATTTT
d_call: -; v_call: TRBV7-2; j_call: TRBJ2-5; clone_size: -; cdr3_aa: CASTEGGYQETQYF; cdr3_nt: TGTGCCAGCACCGAGGGGGGGTACCAAGAGACCCAGTACTTC
d_call: TRBD1; v_call: TRBV27; j_call: TRBJ1-5; clone_size: -; cdr3_aa: CASSQSQGEDQPQHF; cdr3_nt: TGTGCCAGCAGTCAATCCCAGGGGGAGGATCAGCCCCAGCATTTT
d_call: TRBD2; v_call: TRBV7-6; j_call: TRBJ2-7; clone_size: -; cdr3_aa: CASSPTSGSSYEQYF; cdr3_nt: TGTGCCAGCAGTCCTACTAGCGGGAGCTCCTACGAGCAGTACTTC
d_call: -; v_call: TRBV5-4; j_call: TRBJ2-7; clone_size: -; cdr3_aa: CASSLTSAPYEQYF; cdr3_nt: TGTGCCAGCAGCTTAACGAGCGCTCCCTACGAGCAGTACTTC
d_call: -; v_call: TRBV19; j_call: TRBJ2-1; clone_size: -; cdr3_aa: CASSTSDWYDEQFF; cdr3_nt: TGTGCCAGTAGTACTTCGGACTGGTATGATGAGCAGTTCTTC
d_call: -; v_call: TRBV13; j_call: TRBJ1-3; clone_size: -; cdr3_aa: CASSFGLSGNTIYF; cdr3_nt: TGTGCCAGCAGCTTTGGCCTCTCTGGAAACACCATATATTTT
d_call: -; v_call: TRBV6-5; j_call: TRBJ1-1; clone_size: -; cdr3_aa: CASSFSTGTNTEAFF; cdr3_nt: TGTGCCAGCAGTTTTTCGACCGGGACAAACACTGAAGCTTTCTTT